These 24 T cell receptor beta chains originate from one sample sequenced in a study of T cells in Graves' hyperthyroidism and ophthalmopathy. Authors of the study amplified TCR beta CDR3 regions from RNA transcripts. HTBI primers were employed in a first-round RT-PCR of the TCR CDR3. TCRdb ran MiXCR on the multiplex PCR reads and lists one entry per CDR3 protein. The sample shows 700,000 to 850,000 distinct CDR3 sequences, 35% of them seen only once. The sequenced sample was blood. The receptors were sampled from a woman aged 40 to 50 with Graves' hyperthyroidism.

This chain uses TRBV29-1 with TRBJ2-5; D possibly corresponds to TRBD1 (5 bases). V gave up 4 bases and J gave up 4 bases, with 10 bases separating them. This CDR3 is 12 amino acids long. Looked up from germline, CDR1 is SQVTM and CDR2 is ANQGSEA. The CDR3 loop reads CSVVGDTETQYF. CDR3 coding DNA: TGCAGCGTTGTAGGGGATACAGAGACCCAGTACTTC.

The chain uses TRBV7-2 and TRBJ2-7; the match to TRBD2 covers 8 bases. Trimming at V came to 3 bases and at J to 2 bases, leaving 6 bases not matched to a gene. The CDR3 is made up of 15 amino acids. Germline assignment: CDR1 SGHTA and CDR2 FQGNSA. CDR3 nucleotides: TGTGCCAGCAGCTTTAGAACTAGCGGACCCTACGAGCAGTACTTC. Protein sequence: CASSFRTSGPYEQYF.

The J gene is TRBJ2-5, the V gene TRBV25-1; 8 bases match TRBD1. The CDR3 runs 16 residues. The germline CDR1 and CDR2 sequences are MGHDK and SYGVNS. After removal of 5 bases from V and 5 bases from J, the junction contained 13 bases not matched to a gene. For the CDR3, the DNA is TGTGCCAGCAGTTACGGGACAGGCACCATTGCGGAGACCCAGTACTTC. Translating gives CASSYGTGTIAETQYF.

This sequence joins TRBV11-2 and TRBJ2-2, with 7 bases aligning to TRBD2. V trimming: 5 bases; J trimming: 2 bases; junction bases outside the gene matches: 11. The CDR3 covers 17 residues. Germline CDR1 and CDR2: SGHAT and FQNNGV. CDR3 amino acids: CASSHPGLTPNTGELFF. The CDR3 nucleotides read TGTGCCAGCAGCCACCCGGGACTAACTCCCAACACCGGGGAGCTGTTTTTT. Full variable domain (remainder filled in from reference TRBV11-2 and TRBJ2-2): EAGVAQSPRYKIIEKRQSVAFWCNPISGHATLYWYQQILGQGPKLLIQFQNNGVVDDSQLPKDRFSAERLKGVDSTLKIQPAKLEDSAVYLCASSHPGLTPNTGELFFGEGSRLTVL.

The V call is TRBV20-1, the J call TRBJ2-7, with D unclear. The germline V and J ends were trimmed by 0 bases and 3 bases, with 18 bases remaining between them. Germline V lookup: CDR1 DFQATT, CDR2 SNEGSKA (reference sequence). The CDR3 totals 16 residues. CDR3 sequence: CSARDLGTVGRYEQYF. The CDR3 nucleotides read TGCAGTGCTAGAGATCTGGGCACGGTAGGTCGCTACGAGCAGTACTTC.

As for this clonotype: Germline is not matched at one junction end, which may reflect a read error. The chain has TRBV28 and TRBJ1-1; 8 bases are a match to TRBD1. Germline values: CDR1 MDHEN, CDR2 SYDVKM. The CDR3 spans 14 residues. This CDR3 is CASSWTGTNPEAFF. CDR3 sequence (DNA): TGTGCCAGCAGTTGGACAGGGACGAACCCTGAAGCTTTCTTT.

This clonotype has more than one count but fewer than ten. One junction end does not reproduce the germline sequence, and a read error may be involved. V and J are TRBV10-3 and TRBJ2-7; tentative D call: TRBD1 (5 bases). This CDR3 has 13 amino acids. Germline assignment: CDR1 ENHRY and CDR2 SYGVKD. The CDR3 nucleotides read TGTGCCGTGACAAGGGGTAGTTCCTCCGAGCAGTACTTC. It encodes CAVTRGSSSEQYF.

In this sample, this clonotype turned up a few times. The V and J genes are TRBV7-2 and TRBJ2-2; 9 bases align to TRBD2. V lost 5 bases to trimming and J lost 3 bases; unmatched junction nucleotides: 4. The CDR3 is made up of 15 amino acids. Germline V CDR1 and CDR2: SGHTA, FQGNSA. This chain's CDR3 is CASSRRLADTGELFF. The DNA for the CDR3 is TGTGCCAGCAGCCGCCGACTAGCGGACACCGGGGAGCTGTTTTTT.

Points on this clonotype: At one of its ends the junction is not consistent with the germline gene, which may arise from a read error. The V gene is TRBV7-2, the J gene TRBJ1-5; no reliable D call. The CDR3 is made up of 17 amino acids. Germline lookup yields CDR1 SGHTA and CDR2 FQGNSA. CDR3 nucleotides: TGCGCCAGCAGCCCATCCCTCGACCGCAATAGCAATCAGCCCCAGCATTTT. Its protein is CASSPSLDRNSNQPQHF. The full variable domain, with the rest looked up from reference TRBV7-2 and TRBJ1-5, is GAGVSQSPSNKVTEKGKDVELRCDPISGHTALYWYRQSLGQGLEFLIYFQGNSAPDKSGLPSDRFSAERTGGSVSTLTIQRTQQEDSAVYLCASSPSLDRNSNQPQHFGDGTRLSIL.

This clonotype has only a few counts. The chain recombines TRBV4-3 with TRBJ2-7; the match to TRBD2 covers 13 bases. In germline, CDR1 is LGHNA, CDR2 YSLEER. The CDR3 is 14 residues long. Trimming at V came to 0 bases and at J to 10 bases, leaving 3 bases not matched to a gene. The CDR3 DNA follows: TGCGCCAGCAGCCAAGAAAGGACTAGCGGGAGACAGTACTTC. Its translation: CASSQERTSGRQYF.

Details on this clonotype: A single base separates this from a much larger clone, so it may be a read error. V usage is TRBV2 and J usage is TRBJ1-5; the D gene is possibly TRBD1 (6 bases). The CDR3 runs 13 residues. Germline CDR1 is SNHLY and CDR2 is FYNNEI. With 4 bases removed from V and 7 bases from J, the gap between germline ends came to 11 bases. CDR3 DNA: TGTGCCAGCAGTGGCGAGGGGGTCCAGCCCCAGCATTTT. Its protein product is CASSGEGVQPQHF.

The chain joins TRBV20-1 to TRBJ1-2; a weak D match, TRBD1 (6 bases). The CDR3 spans 16 residues. Trimming shortened V by 3 bases and J by 3 bases, and 20 bases separated the two germline ends. The germline V gene encodes CDR1 DFQATT and CDR2 SNEGSKA (reference sequence). The CDR3 sequence: CSASLLERGRYYGYTF. In nucleotides, the CDR3 is TGCAGTGCTAGTCTGTTGGAGCGGGGGCGGTACTATGGCTACACCTTC.

Many counts were recorded for this clonotype. V usage is TRBV2 and J usage is TRBJ1-1; no definite D call. CDR1 is SNHLY, CDR2 FYNNEI, per germline. V lost 7 bases to trimming and J lost 1 base, with 13 bases between them. The CDR3 contains 14 residues. The CDR3 region has the DNA TGTGCCAGCATGTTAGCGACGGGGAACACTGAAGCTTTCTTT. It yields the protein CASMLATGNTEAFF.

About this clonotype itself: This may be a read error: a much more frequent sequence differs by one nucleotide. This chain connects TRBV19 to TRBJ1-5; no reliable D call. The CDR3 has 15 residues. Trimming shortened V by 6 bases and J by 2 bases, and 14 bases separated the two germline ends. CDR1 and CDR2 (germline): LNHDA, SQIVND (reference sequence). The CDR3 nucleotides are TGTGCCAGTAGCCACGGGGTGGGGTGCAATCAGCCCCAGCATTTT. Its protein is CASSHGVGCNQPQHF.

The CDR3 DNA reads TGTGCCAGCAGCCCAGGTCGCCTGAAGAACACTGAAGCTTTCTTT. It codes for CASSPGRLKNTEAFF. The chain carries TRBV6-1 and TRBJ1-1; D not resolved. Looked up from germline, CDR1 is MNHNS and CDR2 is SASEGT. The V gene lost 6 bases and the J gene lost 1 base, with 15 bases spanning the gap. CDR3 length equals 15 residues.

This clonotype was seen more than once but under ten times. The chain couples TRBV9 to TRBJ1-2; 10 bases line up with TRBD1. V dropped 0 bases and J dropped 8; count of bases not matched to a gene: 7. The CDR3 contains 15 residues. The V gene's germline CDR1 is SGDLS and CDR2 YYNGEE. CDR3 coding DNA: TGTGCCAGCAGCGTAGAGGGACAGGGGTTCAGCGGCTACACCTTC. Translation: CASSVEGQGFSGYTF.

This clonotype has ten or more counts. The V gene is TRBV20-1, the J gene TRBJ2-7; TRBD1 aligns across 11 bases. The CDR3 consists of 14 residues. After removal of 4 bases from V and 5 bases from J, the junction contained 7 bases not matched to a gene. CDR1 is DFQATT, CDR2 SNEGSKA, per germline (reference sequence). The CDR3 coding sequence is TGCAGTGCTACACGGGACAGGGGGACAAACGAGCAGTACTTC. Translated, it gives CSATRDRGTNEQYF.

This sequence joins TRBV7-2 and TRBJ1-2; 9 bases align to TRBD1. Germline V gene sequence: CDR1 SGHTA, CDR2 FQGNSA. The CDR3 spans 14 residues. V lost 5 bases to trimming and J lost 8 bases; unmatched junction nucleotides: 9. CDR3 in amino acids: CASSHRDRAEGYTF. CDR3 nucleotides: TGTGCCAGCAGCCACCGGGACAGGGCGGAGGGCTACACCTTC.

On this clonotype: This may come from a read error, since a much larger clone is one base off. This sequence joins TRBV19 and TRBJ2-7, with D perhaps matching TRBD1 (6 bases). The germline gives CDR1 LNHDA, CDR2 SQIVND (reference sequence). V gave up 7 bases and J gave up 2 bases, with 12 bases separating them. The CDR3 runs 13 residues. This CDR3 is CASIGTTTYEQYF. The DNA for the CDR3 is TGTGCCAGTATTGGGACAACTACCTACGAGCAGTACTTC. Supplemented by reference TRBV19 and TRBJ2-7, the full variable domain reads DGGITQSPKYLFRKEGQNVTLSCEQNLNHDAMYWYRQDPGQGLRLIYYSQIVNDFQKGDIAEGYSVSREKKESFPLTVTSAQKNPTAFYLCASIGTTTYEQYFGPGTRLTVT.

This clonotype was found many times. A junction boundary mismatches the germline segment, possibly from a read error. This sequence joins TRBV5-1 and TRBJ1-4, with 7 bases identical to TRBD1. Germline V gives CDR1 SGHRS, CDR2 YFSETQ. The CDR3 is made up of 13 amino acids. CDR3 sequence reads: CASSRQGGEKLFF. CDR3 nucleotide sequence: TGTGCCAGCAGTCGACAGGGCGGGGAAAAACTGTTTTTT.

As for this clonotype: Germline is not matched at one junction end, which may reflect a read error. J is TRBJ1-5 and V is TRBV10-2, with D maybe TRBD1 (5 bases). CDR3 length equals 14 residues. CDR1 and CDR2 from the germline V gene are WSHSY and SAAADI. This CDR3 is CASSSDILNQPQHF. The CDR3 DNA reads TGTGCCAGCAGTTCGGACATCCTCAATCAGCCCCAGCATTTT.

A remark on this clonotype: Given a much more abundant clone one base away, this may be a read error. This chain links TRBV19 with TRBJ2-7; possible D gene TRBD1, 5 bases. CDR1 LNHDA and CDR2 SQIVND come from the germline V gene (reference sequence). CDR3 length: 15 amino acids. Trimming removed 5 bases from V and 0 bases from J, with 14 bases in between. The CDR3 region is CASSANYGHSYEQYF. The CDR3 nucleotides are TGTGCCAGTAGTGCCAATTATGGACACTCCTACGAGCAGTACTTC.

This clonotype was observed at least ten times. The rearrangement uses TRBV5-8 and TRBJ2-5; either TRBD1 or TRBD2 may fit D (5 bases each). The ends were cut back, 1 base at V and 4 bases at J, with 14 bases in the middle. The germline V gene encodes CDR1 SGHTS and CDR2 YDEGEE. The CDR3 covers 15 residues. The CDR3 nucleotides read TGTGCCAGCAGCTTGCGGCACGCCGGGGCAGAGACCCAGTACTTC. Translation: CASSLRHAGAETQYF.

This clonotype came up many times. V is TRBV19 and J is TRBJ2-5; possibly TRBD1 for D (5 bases). This CDR3 region has 13 residues. Per germline, CDR1 LNHDA and CDR2 SQIVND (reference sequence). V was trimmed by 3 bases and J by 5 bases, leaving 10 bases between them. The CDR3 bases are TGTGCCAGTAGTATGGCAGGGTGGGAGACCCAGTACTTC. The encoded protein is CASSMAGWETQYF.